The source of this TCR beta chain is a study of control samples from healthy donors and cancer patients. Trimming pared 6 bases from V and 0 bases from J, leaving 17 bases between. CDR3 length: 17 residues. The germline V gene encodes CDR1 LNHDA and CDR2 SQIVND (reference sequence). This table comes from immunoSEQ multiplex PCR, and its TCRdb copy is limited to in-frame clones, with some not included. The sample records 30,000 to 40,000 clones, 85% to 95% being singletons. This clonotype was obtained from a middle-aged man with colorectal cancer. Sequenced sample: PBMCs. This sequence joins TRBV19 and TRBJ1-4; D remains ambiguous. The CDR3 DNA follows: TGTGCCAGTAGCCTAATCAGGAACCCTGCAACTAATGAAAAACTGTTTTTT. It specifies CASSLIRNPATNEKLFF. Full variable domain (remainder filled in from reference TRBV19 and TRBJ1-4): DGGITQSPKYLFRKEGQNVTLSCEQNLNHDAMYWYRQDPGQGLRLIYYSQIVNDFQKGDIAEGYSVSREKKESFPLTVTSAQKNPTAFYLCASSLIRNPATNEKLFFGSGTQLSVL.